The T cell receptor beta chain described here comes from a study of blood T cell repertoires in COVID-19. Overall study: Acute and convalescent COVID-19 specimens originated in the United States, Italy and Spain. Sample material is recorded as cDNA or gDNA derived from T cells, B-cell-depleted T cells, or PBMCs.

Germline trimming cut 5 bases from V and 6 bases from J; bases unmatched to any gene: 9. CDR3 size: 15 residues. The germline V gene has CDR1 SGHTA and CDR2 FQGNSA. As processed by the authors: Reference gene primer amplification gave estimated nucleated cell counts. TCRdb's copy holds only in-frame clones and misses some; the assay was immunoSEQ multiplex PCR. That table supplies the V and J calls and clone size; D and trimming were determined from the DNA. Of some 240,000 clones in the sample, roughly 80% were seen once. The chain carries TRBV7-2 and TRBJ1-5, with TRBD1 matching 8 bases. This sequence was found in a woman between 65 and 79 years old with acute or convalescent COVID-19. The sequenced sample was peripheral blood. The CDR3 here is CASSGQGGRSQPQHF. The DNA of the CDR3 is TGTGCCAGCAGCGGACAGGGAGGTAGGAGTCAGCCCCAGCATTTT.